There are many counts of the clone carrying this T cell receptor beta chain. The target antigen is unknown. This sample was taken from a study of T cell repertoires in cytomegalovirus infection. Turning to the study itself: It can be stated that public TCR beta signatures indicated CMV infection as well as a matching HLA type.

Each CDR3 protein gets one entry after TCRdb re-called the reads with MiXCR. The table has 95,000 to 120,000 distinct CDR3 sequences, about 30% seen once. The CDR3 is 12 amino acids. V was shortened by 9 bases and J by 1 base, with 6 bases between the two germline ends. Germline V gene data show CDR1 as SEHNR and CDR2 as FQNEAQ (reference sequence). This clonotype was obtained from a human donor in good health (CMV status not recorded). Some clones in this sample may be carry-over from other donors' samples. The starting material was CD8+ T cells from cultured PBMCs, obtained from culture after CMV antigen stimulation. The rearrangement links TRBV7-9 to TRBJ2-2; unclear D gene. As DNA, the CDR3 is TGTGCCAGTACCGAGAACACCGGGGAGCTGTTTTTT. Translation: CASTENTGELFF.